The sequence of this T cell receptor beta chain was determined in a study of high-grade serous ovarian cancer treatment subgroups. Study information: Mean per sample: around 13,000 reads, about 7,000 unique TCR beta rearrangements.

With respect to this clone: No antigen is known for it.

Study-wide findings and caveats: Without spatial data, bulk sequencing limits insight into HGSC tumor diversity.

Tumor samples were obtained before definitive surgery or chemotherapy. CDR3 length: 16 residues. Trimming at V came to 3 bases and at J to 6 bases, leaving 7 bases not matched to a gene. CDR1 and CDR2 (germline): LGHNA, YSLEER. Generated by immunoSEQ multiplex PCR, the TCRdb table keeps only in-frame clones and is missing some. The table lists about 360 clones, less than 80% of them singletons, with approximately 29% in the top ten. This chain uses TRBV4-3 with TRBJ2-1; TRBD1 agrees at 11 bases. This clonotype was sampled from a human donor with high-grade serous ovarian cancer. Sequenced material: tumor tissue. CDR3 in amino acids: CASSQVSGTGGNEQFF. In nucleotides, the CDR3 is TGCGCCAGCAGCCAGGTTTCCGGGACAGGGGGCAATGAGCAGTTCTTC.